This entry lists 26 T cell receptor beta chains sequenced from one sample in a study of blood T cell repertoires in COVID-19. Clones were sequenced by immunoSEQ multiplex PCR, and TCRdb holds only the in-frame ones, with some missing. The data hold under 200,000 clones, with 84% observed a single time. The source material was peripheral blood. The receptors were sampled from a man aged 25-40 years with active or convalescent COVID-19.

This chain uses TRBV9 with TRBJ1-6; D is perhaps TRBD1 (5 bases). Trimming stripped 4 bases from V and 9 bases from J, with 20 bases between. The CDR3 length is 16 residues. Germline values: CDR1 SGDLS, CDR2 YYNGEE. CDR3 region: CASSRGGGIGGSPLHF. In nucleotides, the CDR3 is TGTGCCAGCAGCAGGGGCGGGGGAATCGGGGGTTCACCCCTCCACTTT.

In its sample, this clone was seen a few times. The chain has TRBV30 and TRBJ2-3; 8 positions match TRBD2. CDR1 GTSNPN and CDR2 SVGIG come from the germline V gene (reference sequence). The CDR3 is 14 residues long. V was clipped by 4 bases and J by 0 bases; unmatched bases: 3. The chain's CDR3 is CAWNPGGSTDTQYF. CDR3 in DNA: TGTGCCTGGAACCCGGGGGGGAGCACAGATACGCAGTATTTT.

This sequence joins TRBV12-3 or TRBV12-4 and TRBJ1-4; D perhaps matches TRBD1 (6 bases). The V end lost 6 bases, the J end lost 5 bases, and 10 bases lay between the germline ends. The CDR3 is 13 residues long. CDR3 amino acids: CASRTGPNEKLFF. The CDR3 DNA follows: TGTGCCAGCAGGACAGGACCGAATGAAAAACTGTTTTTT.

CDR3 DNA sequence: TGTGCCAGCAGCTTAGGGACAGGGGATAGCAATCAGCCCCAGCATTTT. This translates into CASSLGTGDSNQPQHF. This rearrangement joins TRBV7-6 to TRBJ1-5; 9 bases map to TRBD1. Germline lookup yields CDR1 SGHVS and CDR2 FNYEAQ. The CDR3 is 16 amino acids. V lost 1 base and J lost 0; bases outside the gene matches: 1. The whole variable domain, remainder taken from reference TRBV7-6 and TRBJ1-5, is GAGVSQSPRYKVTKRGQDVALRCDPISGHVSLYWYRQALGQGPEFLTYFNYEAQQDKSGLPNDRFSAERPEGSISTLTIQRTEQRDSAMYRCASSLGTGDSNQPQHFGDGTRLSIL.

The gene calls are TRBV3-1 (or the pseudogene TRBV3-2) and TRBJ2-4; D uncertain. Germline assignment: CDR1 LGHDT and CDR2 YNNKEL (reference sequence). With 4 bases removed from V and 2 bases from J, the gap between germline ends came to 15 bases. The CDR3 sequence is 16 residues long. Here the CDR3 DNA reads TGTGCCAGCAGCCTAACCCCCAGTGGGCCCAAAAACATTCAGTACTTC. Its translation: CASSLTPSGPKNIQYF.

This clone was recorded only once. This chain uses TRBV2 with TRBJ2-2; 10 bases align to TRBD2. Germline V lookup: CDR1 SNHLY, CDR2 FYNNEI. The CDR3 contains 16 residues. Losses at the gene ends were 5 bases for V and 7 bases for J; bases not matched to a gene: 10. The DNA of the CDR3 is TGTGCCAGCAGTACCCTAGCGGGAGCTGGATTCGGGGAGCTGTTTTTT. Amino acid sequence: CASSTLAGAGFGELFF. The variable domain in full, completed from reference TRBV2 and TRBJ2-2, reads EPEVTQTPSHQVTQMGQEVILRCVPISNHLYFYWYRQILGQKVEFLVSFYNNEISEKSEIFDDQFSVERPDGSNFTLKIRSTKLEDSAMYFCASSTLAGAGFGELFFGEGSRLTVL.

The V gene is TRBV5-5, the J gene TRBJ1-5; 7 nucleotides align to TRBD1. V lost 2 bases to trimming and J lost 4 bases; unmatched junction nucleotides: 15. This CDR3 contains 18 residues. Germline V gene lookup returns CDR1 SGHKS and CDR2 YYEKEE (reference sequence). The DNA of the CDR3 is TGTGCCAGCAGCTTCGACCCCCGGGACAGCGACGCAAATCAGCCCCAGCATTTT. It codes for CASSFDPRDSDANQPQHF.

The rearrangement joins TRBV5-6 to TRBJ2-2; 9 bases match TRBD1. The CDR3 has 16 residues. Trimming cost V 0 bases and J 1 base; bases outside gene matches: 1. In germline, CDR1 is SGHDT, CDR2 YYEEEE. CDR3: CASSLGDRVNTGELFF. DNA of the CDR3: TGTGCCAGCAGCTTGGGGGACAGGGTGAACACCGGGGAGCTGTTTTTT.

CDR3 nucleotide sequence: TGTGCCAGCAGTGCCAGACTAGCGGGAAAGGATTTTCAAGAGACCCAGTACTTC. This sequence encodes CASSARLAGKDFQETQYF. The chain uses TRBV28 and TRBJ2-5; TRBD2 aligns across 11 bases. J gave up 2 bases and V 5 bases, and 13 bases lay outside the gene matches. The CDR3 length is 18 residues. Looked up from germline, CDR1 is MDHEN and CDR2 is SYDVKM.

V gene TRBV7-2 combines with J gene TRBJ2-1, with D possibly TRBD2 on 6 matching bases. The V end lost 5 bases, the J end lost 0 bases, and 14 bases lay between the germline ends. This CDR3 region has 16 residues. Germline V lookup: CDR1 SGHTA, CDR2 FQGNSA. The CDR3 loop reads CASSLSRRGSYNEQFF. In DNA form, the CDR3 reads TGTGCCAGCAGCCTTAGTAGGCGGGGCTCCTACAATGAGCAGTTCTTC. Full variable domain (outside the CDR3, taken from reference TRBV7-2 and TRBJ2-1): GAGVSQSPSNKVTEKGKDVELRCDPISGHTALYWYRQSLGQGLEFLIYFQGNSAPDKSGLPSDRFSAERTGGSVSTLTIQRTQQEDSAVYLCASSLSRRGSYNEQFFGPGTRLTVL.

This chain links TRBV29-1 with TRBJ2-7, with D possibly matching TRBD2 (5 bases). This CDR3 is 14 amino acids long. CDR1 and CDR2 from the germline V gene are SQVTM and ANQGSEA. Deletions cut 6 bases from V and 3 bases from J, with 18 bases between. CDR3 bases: TGCAGCGTCTCTTCGCGGGCGTCCCGCTACGAGCAGTACTTC. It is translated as CSVSSRASRYEQYF.

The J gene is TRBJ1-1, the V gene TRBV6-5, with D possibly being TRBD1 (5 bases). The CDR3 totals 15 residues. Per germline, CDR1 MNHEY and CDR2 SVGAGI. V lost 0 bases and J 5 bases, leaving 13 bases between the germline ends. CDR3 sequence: CASSYSGGKGTEAFF. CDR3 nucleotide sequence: TGTGCCAGCAGTTACTCGGGAGGGAAGGGGACTGAAGCTTTCTTT.

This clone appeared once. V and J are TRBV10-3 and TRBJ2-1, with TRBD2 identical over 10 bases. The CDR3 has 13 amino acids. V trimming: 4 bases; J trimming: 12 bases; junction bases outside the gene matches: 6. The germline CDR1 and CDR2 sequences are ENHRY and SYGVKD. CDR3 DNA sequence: TGTGCCATCAGTGGGACTAGCGGAAAGGGGCAGTTCTTC. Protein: CAISGTSGKGQFF.

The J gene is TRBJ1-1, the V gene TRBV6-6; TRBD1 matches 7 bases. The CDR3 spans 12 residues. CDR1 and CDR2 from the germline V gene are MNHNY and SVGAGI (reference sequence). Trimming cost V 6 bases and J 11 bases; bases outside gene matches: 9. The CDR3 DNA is TGTGCCAGCAGGCCCGGACAGGTCGGGGCTTTCTTT. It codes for CASRPGQVGAFF.

The CDR3 nucleotides are TGTGCCAGCAGTGAACCGGGACAGGGGGTCAATGAGCAGTTCTTC. Its protein is CASSEPGQGVNEQFF. The chain employs TRBV28 and TRBJ2-1, with 11 nucleotides matching TRBD1. V shed 5 bases and J 6 bases; nucleotides not matched to a gene: 6. This CDR3 region has 15 residues. CDR1 MDHEN and CDR2 SYDVKM come from the germline V gene.

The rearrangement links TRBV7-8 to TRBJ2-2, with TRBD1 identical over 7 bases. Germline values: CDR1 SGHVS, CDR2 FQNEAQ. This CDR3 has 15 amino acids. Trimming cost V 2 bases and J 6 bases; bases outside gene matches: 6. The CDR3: CASSLLDRAAGELFF. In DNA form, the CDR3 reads TGTGCCAGCAGCTTACTAGACAGGGCGGCCGGGGAGCTGTTTTTT.

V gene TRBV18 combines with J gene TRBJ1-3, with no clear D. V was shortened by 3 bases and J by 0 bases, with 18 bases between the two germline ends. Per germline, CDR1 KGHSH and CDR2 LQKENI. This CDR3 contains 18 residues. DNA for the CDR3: TGTGCCAGCTCACCCGAGGGTCGGGTTTTGAGCTCTGGAAACACCATATATTTT. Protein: CASSPEGRVLSSGNTIYF.

Here the CDR3 reads CAWSVQGSGEKLFF. The CDR3, as DNA: TGTGCCTGGAGTGTACAAGGCTCGGGTGAAAAACTGTTTTTT. The chain combines TRBV30 with TRBJ1-4; D gene unclear. Germline CDR1 and CDR2: GTSNPN and SVGIG (reference sequence). V was trimmed by 0 bases and J by 7 bases, leaving 12 bases between them. This CDR3 has 14 residues. Full variable domain (rest looked up from reference TRBV30 and TRBJ1-4): SQTIHQWPATLVQPVGSPLSLECTVEGTSNPNLYWYRQAAGRGLQLLFYSVGIGQISSEVPQNLSASRPQDRQFILSSKKLLLSDSGFYLCAWSVQGSGEKLFFGSGTQLSVL.

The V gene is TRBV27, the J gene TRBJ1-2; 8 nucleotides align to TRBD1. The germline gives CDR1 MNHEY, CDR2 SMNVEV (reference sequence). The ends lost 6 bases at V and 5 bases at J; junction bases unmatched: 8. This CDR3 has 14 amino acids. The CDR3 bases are TGTGCCAGCAGCCCCGGACAGGGAGATTATGGCTACACCTTC. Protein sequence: CASSPGQGDYGYTF.

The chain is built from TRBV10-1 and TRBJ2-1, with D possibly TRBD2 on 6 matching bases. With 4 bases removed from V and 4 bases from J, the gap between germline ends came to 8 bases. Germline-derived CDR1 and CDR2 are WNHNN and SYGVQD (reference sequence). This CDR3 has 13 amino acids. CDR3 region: CASSVGGYNEQFF. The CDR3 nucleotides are TGCGCCAGCAGTGTCGGGGGTTACAATGAGCAGTTCTTC.

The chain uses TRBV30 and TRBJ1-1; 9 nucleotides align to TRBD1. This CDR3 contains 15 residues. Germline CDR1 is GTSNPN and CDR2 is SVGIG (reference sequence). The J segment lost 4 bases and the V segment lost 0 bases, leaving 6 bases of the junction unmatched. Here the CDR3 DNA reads TGTGCCTGGAGTGTCCCGGGACAGGGTTTCACTGAAGCTTTCTTT. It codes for CAWSVPGQGFTEAFF.

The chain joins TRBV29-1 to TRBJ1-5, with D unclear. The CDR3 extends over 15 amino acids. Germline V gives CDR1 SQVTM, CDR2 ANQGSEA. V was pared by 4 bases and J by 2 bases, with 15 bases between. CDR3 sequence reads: CSVASGIIGNQPQHF. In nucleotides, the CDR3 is TGCAGCGTTGCAAGCGGGATAATAGGCAATCAGCCCCAGCATTTT.

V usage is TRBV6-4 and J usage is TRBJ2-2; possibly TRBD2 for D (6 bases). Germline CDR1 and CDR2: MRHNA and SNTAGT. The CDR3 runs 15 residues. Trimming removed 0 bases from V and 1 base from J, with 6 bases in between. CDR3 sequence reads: CASSDSSGNTGELFF. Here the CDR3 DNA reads TGTGCCAGCAGTGACTCTAGCGGGAACACCGGGGAGCTGTTTTTT.

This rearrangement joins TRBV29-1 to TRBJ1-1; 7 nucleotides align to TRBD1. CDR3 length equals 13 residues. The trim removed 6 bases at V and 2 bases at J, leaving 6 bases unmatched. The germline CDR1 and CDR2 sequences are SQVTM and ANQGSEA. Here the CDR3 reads CSVRGQPNTEAFF. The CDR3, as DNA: TGCAGCGTAAGGGGGCAGCCCAACACTGAAGCTTTCTTT.

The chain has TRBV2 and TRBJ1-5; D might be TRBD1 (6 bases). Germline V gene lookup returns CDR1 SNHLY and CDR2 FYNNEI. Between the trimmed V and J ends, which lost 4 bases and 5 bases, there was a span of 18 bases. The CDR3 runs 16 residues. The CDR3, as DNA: TGTGCCAGCAGTGGTAGGGGGAGGGACGGCGATCAGCCCCAGCATTTT. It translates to CASSGRGRDGDQPQHF. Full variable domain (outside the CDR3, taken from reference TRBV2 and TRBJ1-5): EPEVTQTPSHQVTQMGQEVILRCVPISNHLYFYWYRQILGQKVEFLVSFYNNEISEKSEIFDDQFSVERPDGSNFTLKIRSTKLEDSAMYFCASSGRGRDGDQPQHFGDGTRLSIL.

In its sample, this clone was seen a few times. The CDR3 sequence is CASSVTGAGANVLTF. The DNA of the CDR3 is TGTGCCAGCAGCGTAACAGGGGCTGGGGCCAACGTCCTGACTTTC. The rearrangement links TRBV7-9 to TRBJ2-6; TRBD1 matches 7 bases. J gave up 2 bases and V 5 bases, and 3 bases lay outside the gene matches. Germline CDR1 is SEHNR and CDR2 is FQNEAQ (reference sequence). The CDR3 is 15 residues long.